These 11 T cell receptor beta chains were all obtained from the same sample, sequenced in a study of chronic HIV infection and antiretroviral therapy. Using its own MiXCR run on the 5' RACE reads, TCRdb lists one record per CDR3 protein. The sample holds 40,000 to 50,000 distinct CDR3 sequences, about 18% seen once. The specimen sequenced was peripheral blood. These receptors originate from an adult who had HIV and had not received antiretroviral therapy, or was an uninfected healthy control (not recorded which).

This clonotype was detected once. CDR3 sequence (DNA): TGTGCCAGCAGCCCGGGACTAGTCCGGACCTACGAGCAGTACTTC. Its translation is CASSPGLVRTYEQYF. The chain combines TRBV5-5 with TRBJ2-7, with 8 bases fitting TRBD2. Germline V gene data show CDR1 as SGHKS and CDR2 as YYEKEE (reference sequence). Trimming took 4 bases from V and 2 from J; bases not matched to a gene: 8. The CDR3 spans 15 residues.

The V call is TRBV28, the J call TRBJ1-5; D uncertain. Trimming took off 4 bases at V and 5 bases at J, with 9 bases between the two ends. CDR1 is MDHEN, CDR2 SYDVKM, per germline. The CDR3 is 13 residues long. The CDR3 is CASSSTPYQPQHF. In DNA form, the CDR3 reads TGTGCCAGCAGTTCCACTCCTTATCAGCCCCAGCATTTT.

This clonotype was detected a few times. This chain uses TRBV27 with TRBJ2-1, with a weak D call TRBD2 (7 bases). Germline V CDR1 and CDR2: MNHEY, SMNVEV (reference sequence). The CDR3 consists of 16 residues. V gave up 4 bases and J gave up 4 bases, with 17 bases separating them. The CDR3 is CASSWGGASRYNEQFF. In DNA, the CDR3 is TGTGCCAGCAGTTGGGGGGGGGCTAGCAGGTACAATGAGCAGTTCTTC.

Only a few counts were recorded for this clonotype. The chain couples TRBV4-1 to TRBJ1-2; a possible D gene is TRBD1 (6 bases). Between the trimmed V and J ends, which lost 1 base and 4 bases, there was a span of 10 bases. Germline assignment: CDR1 MGHRA and CDR2 YSYEKL. This CDR3 spans 14 amino acids. The CDR3 reads CASSQAGGSYGYTF. As DNA, the CDR3 is TGCGCCAGCAGCCAAGCGGGGGGCAGCTATGGCTACACCTTC.

By frequency in the sample, this clonotype is medium-sized (0.01 to 0.1%). An end of the junction differs from the germline gene, which may be a read error. CDR3 nucleotide sequence: TGCGCCAGCAGCCTCGGGACTAGCGGGGGGGAGGGAATCTTC. This codes for CASSLGTSGGEGIF. V and J are TRBV4-1 and TRBJ2-1; 16 positions match TRBD2. This CDR3 is 14 amino acids long. CDR1 is MGHRA and CDR2 is YSYEKL in the germline V gene.

V and J are TRBV2 and TRBJ1-5; D unresolved. The CDR3 totals 15 residues. CDR1 SNHLY and CDR2 FYNNEI come from the germline V gene. Deletions cut 8 bases from V and 0 bases from J, with 14 bases between. The chain's CDR3 is CASGEQHTSNQPQHF. In nucleotides, the CDR3 is TGTGCCAGCGGGGAACAGCACACTAGCAATCAGCCCCAGCATTTT.

This clonotype appeared once. The V and J genes are TRBV28 and TRBJ2-7; D is unresolved. The V gene lost 10 bases and the J gene lost 4 bases, with 8 bases spanning the gap. The CDR3 sequence is 10 residues long. From germline, CDR1 is MDHEN and CDR2 SYDVKM. The CDR3 DNA reads as TGTGCCATTGGGGTATACGAGCAGTACTTC. Amino acids: CAIGVYEQYF.

This clonotype was counted only a few times. This chain connects TRBV5-1 to TRBJ2-7; D is perhaps TRBD1 (5 bases). Trimming removed 0 bases at V and 3 bases at J, with 10 bases between. The CDR3 length is 14 residues. CDR1 and CDR2 from the germline V gene are SGHRS and YFSETQ. The CDR3 is CASSLDRHLYEQYF. The CDR3 bases are TGCGCCAGCAGCTTGGACAGGCATCTCTACGAGCAGTACTTC.

J is TRBJ2-7 and V is TRBV30; D is ambiguous. This CDR3 is 12 amino acids long. CDR1 is GTSNPN, CDR2 SVGIG, per germline (reference sequence). Deletions cut 2 bases from V and 0 bases from J, with 5 bases between. The CDR3 spells CAWSHSSYEQYF. In DNA, the CDR3 is TGTGCCTGGAGTCACAGCTCCTACGAGCAGTACTTC. Full variable domain (outside the CDR3, taken from reference TRBV30 and TRBJ2-7): SQTIHQWPATLVQPVGSPLSLECTVEGTSNPNLYWYRQAAGRGLQLLFYSVGIGQISSEVPQNLSASRPQDRQFILSSKKLLLSDSGFYLCAWSHSSYEQYFGPGTRLTVT.

The V gene is TRBV29-1, the J gene TRBJ2-3, with 9 bases fitting TRBD2. With V trimmed by 7 bases and J by 1 base, 6 bases remained unmatched. The CDR3 sequence is 14 residues long. Germline CDR1 reads SQVTM; CDR2 reads ANQGSEA. The CDR3 sequence: CSGRTSARTDTQYF. The CDR3 DNA sequence: TGCAGCGGGAGGACTAGCGCGCGCACAGATACGCAGTATTTT.

The chain has TRBV28 and TRBJ1-2; a possible D gene is TRBD1 (6 bases). This CDR3 region has 12 residues. Per germline, CDR1 MDHEN and CDR2 SYDVKM. V gave up 5 bases and J gave up 8 bases, with 12 bases separating them. CDR3 region: CASSLPGGGYTF. The CDR3 nucleotides read TGTGCCAGCAGTCTTCCCGGGGGCGGCTACACCTTC.